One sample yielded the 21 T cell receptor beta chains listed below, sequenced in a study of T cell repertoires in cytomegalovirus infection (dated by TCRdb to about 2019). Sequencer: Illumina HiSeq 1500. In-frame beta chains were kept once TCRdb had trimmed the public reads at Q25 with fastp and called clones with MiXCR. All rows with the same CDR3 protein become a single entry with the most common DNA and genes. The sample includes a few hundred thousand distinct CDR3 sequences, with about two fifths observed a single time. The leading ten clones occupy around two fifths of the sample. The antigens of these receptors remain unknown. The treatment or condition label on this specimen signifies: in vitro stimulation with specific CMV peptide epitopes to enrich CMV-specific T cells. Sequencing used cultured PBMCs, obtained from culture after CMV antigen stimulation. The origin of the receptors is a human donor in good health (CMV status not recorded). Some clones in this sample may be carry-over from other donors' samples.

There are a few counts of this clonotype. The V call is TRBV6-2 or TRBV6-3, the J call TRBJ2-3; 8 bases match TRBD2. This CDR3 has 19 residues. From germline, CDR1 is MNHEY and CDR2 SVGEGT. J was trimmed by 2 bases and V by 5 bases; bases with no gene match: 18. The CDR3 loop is CASSKTSGPYTGATDTQYF. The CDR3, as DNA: TGTGCCAGCAGTAAAACTAGCGGCCCTTACACCGGGGCCACAGATACGCAGTATTTT.

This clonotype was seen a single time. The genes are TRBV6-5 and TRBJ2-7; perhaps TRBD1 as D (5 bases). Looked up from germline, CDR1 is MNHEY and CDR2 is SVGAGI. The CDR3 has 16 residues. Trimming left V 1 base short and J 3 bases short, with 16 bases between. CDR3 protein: CASSYLAQGVYYEQYF. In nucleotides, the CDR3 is TGTGCCAGCAGTTACTTGGCCCAAGGGGTCTACTACGAGCAGTACTTC.

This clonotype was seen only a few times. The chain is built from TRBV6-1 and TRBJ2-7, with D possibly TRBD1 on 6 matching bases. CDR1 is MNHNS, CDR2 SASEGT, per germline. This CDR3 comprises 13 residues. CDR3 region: CGTGRQEPRGQYF. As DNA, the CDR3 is TGTGGGACGGGGAGACAGGAACCTCGAGGGCAGTACTTC.

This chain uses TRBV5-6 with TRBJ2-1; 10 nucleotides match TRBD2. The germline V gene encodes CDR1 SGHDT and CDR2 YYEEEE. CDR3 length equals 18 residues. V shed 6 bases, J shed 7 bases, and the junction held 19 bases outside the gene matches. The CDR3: CASNIAGGALPYVNEQFF. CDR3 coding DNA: TGTGCCAGCAACATAGCGGGAGGAGCTCTCCCTTATGTTAATGAGCAGTTCTTC.

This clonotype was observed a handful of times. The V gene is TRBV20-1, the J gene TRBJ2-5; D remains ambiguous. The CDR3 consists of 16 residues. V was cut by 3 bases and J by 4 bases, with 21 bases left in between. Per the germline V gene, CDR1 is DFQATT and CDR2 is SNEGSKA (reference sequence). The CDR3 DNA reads TGCAGTGCTAGGTCTCCGGCTACGGTTATAACAGAGACCCAGTACTTC. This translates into CSARSPATVITETQYF.

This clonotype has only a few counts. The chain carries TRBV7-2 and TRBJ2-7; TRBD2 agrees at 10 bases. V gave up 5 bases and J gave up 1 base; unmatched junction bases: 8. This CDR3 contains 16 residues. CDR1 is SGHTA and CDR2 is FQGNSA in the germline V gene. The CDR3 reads CASSIPIAGGSYEQYF. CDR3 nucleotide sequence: TGTGCCAGCAGCATCCCTATAGCGGGAGGTTCCTACGAGCAGTACTTC.

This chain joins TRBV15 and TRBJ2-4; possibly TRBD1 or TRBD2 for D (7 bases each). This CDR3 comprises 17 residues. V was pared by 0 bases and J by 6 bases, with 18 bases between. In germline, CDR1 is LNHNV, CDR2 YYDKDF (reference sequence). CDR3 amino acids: CATSRDIPGGGLNIQYF. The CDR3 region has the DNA TGTGCCACCAGCAGAGATATACCAGGGGGAGGGCTAAACATTCAGTACTTC. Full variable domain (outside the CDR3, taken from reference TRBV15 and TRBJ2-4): DAMVIQNPRYQVTQFGKPVTLSCSQTLNHNVMYWYQQKSSQAPKLLFHYYDKDFNNEADTPDNFQSRRPNTSFCFLDIRSPGLGDTAMYLCATSRDIPGGGLNIQYFGAGTRLSVL.

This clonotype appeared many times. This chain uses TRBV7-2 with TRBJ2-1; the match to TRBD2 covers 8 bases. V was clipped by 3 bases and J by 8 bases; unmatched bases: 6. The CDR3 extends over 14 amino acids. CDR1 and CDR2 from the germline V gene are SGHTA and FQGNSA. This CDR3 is CASSLGLVYHEQFF. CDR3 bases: TGTGCCAGCAGCTTGGGACTAGTTTACCATGAGCAGTTCTTC.

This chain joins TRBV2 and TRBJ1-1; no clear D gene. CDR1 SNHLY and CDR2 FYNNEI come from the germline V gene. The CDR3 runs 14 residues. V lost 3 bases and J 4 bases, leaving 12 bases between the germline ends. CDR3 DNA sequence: TGTGCCAGCAGTGACCACACAGTGGGCACTGAAGCTTTCTTT. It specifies CASSDHTVGTEAFF.

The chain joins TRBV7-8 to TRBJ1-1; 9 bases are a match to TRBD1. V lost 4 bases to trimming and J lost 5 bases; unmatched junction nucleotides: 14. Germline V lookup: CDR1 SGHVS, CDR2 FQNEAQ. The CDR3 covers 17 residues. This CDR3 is CASSSNWGQGGGTEAFF. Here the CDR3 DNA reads TGTGCCAGCAGCTCAAATTGGGGACAGGGAGGAGGAACTGAAGCTTTCTTT.

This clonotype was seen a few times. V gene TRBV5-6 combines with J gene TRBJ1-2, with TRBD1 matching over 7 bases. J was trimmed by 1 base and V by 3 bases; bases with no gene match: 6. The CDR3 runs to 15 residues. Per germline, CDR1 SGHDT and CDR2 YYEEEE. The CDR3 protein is CASSSLDRSNYGYTF. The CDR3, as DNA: TGTGCCAGCAGCTCCTTGGACAGGAGTAACTATGGCTACACCTTC.

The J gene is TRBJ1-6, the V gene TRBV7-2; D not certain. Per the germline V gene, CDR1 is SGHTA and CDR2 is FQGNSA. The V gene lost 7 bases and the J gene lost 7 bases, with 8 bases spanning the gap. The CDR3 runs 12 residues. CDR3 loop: CASTQANSPLHF. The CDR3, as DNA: TGTGCCAGCACCCAGGCCAATTCACCCCTCCACTTT.

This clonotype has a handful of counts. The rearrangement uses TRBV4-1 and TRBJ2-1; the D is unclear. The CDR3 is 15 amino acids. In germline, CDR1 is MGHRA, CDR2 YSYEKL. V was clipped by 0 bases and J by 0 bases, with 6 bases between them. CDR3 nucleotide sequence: TGCGCCAGCAGCCAAGACACTTTCTCCTACAATGAGCAGTTCTTC. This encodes CASSQDTFSYNEQFF.

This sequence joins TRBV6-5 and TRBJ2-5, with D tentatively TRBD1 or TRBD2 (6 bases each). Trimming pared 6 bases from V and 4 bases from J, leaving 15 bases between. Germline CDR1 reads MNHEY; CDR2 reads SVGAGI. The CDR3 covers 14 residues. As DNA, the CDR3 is TGTGCCAGCAGCGGGGGCGGAGGCAGAGAGACCCAGTACTTC. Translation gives CASSGGGGRETQYF.

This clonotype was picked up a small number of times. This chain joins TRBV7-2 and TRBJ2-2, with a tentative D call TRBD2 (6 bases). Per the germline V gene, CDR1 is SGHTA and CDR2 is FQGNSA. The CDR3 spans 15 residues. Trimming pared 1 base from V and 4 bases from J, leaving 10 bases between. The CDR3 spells CASSLVYGSTGELFF. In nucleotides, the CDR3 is TGTGCCAGCAGCTTAGTTTACGGGAGCACCGGGGAGCTGTTTTTT.

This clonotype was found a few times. The CDR3 DNA reads as TGTGCCACCAGCACAAGGGACCGCGTCCAAGAGACCCAGTACTTC. This encodes CATSTRDRVQETQYF. The rearrangement uses TRBV15 and TRBJ2-5; D assignment may be TRBD1 or TRBD2 (5 bases each). The germline V gene encodes CDR1 LNHNV and CDR2 YYDKDF (reference sequence). The CDR3 has 15 amino acids. Deletions cut 4 bases from V and 1 base from J, with 13 bases between. The full variable domain, completed using reference TRBV15 and TRBJ2-5, is DAMVIQNPRYQVTQFGKPVTLSCSQTLNHNVMYWYQQKSSQAPKLLFHYYDKDFNNEADTPDNFQSRRPNTSFCFLDIRSPGLGDTAMYLCATSTRDRVQETQYFGPGTRLLVL.

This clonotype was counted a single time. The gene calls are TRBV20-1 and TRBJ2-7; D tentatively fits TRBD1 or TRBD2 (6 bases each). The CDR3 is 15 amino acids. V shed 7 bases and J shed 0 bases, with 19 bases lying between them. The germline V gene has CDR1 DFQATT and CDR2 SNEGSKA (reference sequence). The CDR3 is CSVGGRQEISYEQYF. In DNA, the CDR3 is TGCAGTGTTGGGGGGCGACAGGAGATCTCCTACGAGCAGTACTTC.

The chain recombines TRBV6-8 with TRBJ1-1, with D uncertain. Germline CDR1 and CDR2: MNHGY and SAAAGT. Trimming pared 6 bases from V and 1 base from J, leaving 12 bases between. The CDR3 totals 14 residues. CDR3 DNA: TGTGCCAGCAGCAGGTTTGGGAGGAACACTGAAGCTTTCTTT. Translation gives CASSRFGRNTEAFF.

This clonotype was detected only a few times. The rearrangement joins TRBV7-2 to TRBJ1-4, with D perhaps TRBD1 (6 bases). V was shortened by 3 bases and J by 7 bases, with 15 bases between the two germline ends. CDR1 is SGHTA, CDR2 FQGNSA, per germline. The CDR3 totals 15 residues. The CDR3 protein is CASSFPGTPGEKLFF. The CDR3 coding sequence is TGTGCCAGCAGCTTTCCCGGGACACCAGGTGAAAAACTGTTTTTT. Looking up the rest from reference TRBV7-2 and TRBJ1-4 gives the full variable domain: GAGVSQSPSNKVTEKGKDVELRCDPISGHTALYWYRQSLGQGLEFLIYFQGNSAPDKSGLPSDRFSAERTGGSVSTLTIQRTQQEDSAVYLCASSFPGTPGEKLFFGSGTQLSVL.

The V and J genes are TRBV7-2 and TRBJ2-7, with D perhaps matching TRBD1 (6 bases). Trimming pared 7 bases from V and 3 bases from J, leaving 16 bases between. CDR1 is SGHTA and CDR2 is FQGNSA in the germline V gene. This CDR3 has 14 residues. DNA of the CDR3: TGTGCCAGCACCTCCCGGGACACCCACTACGAGCAGTACTTC. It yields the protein CASTSRDTHYEQYF.

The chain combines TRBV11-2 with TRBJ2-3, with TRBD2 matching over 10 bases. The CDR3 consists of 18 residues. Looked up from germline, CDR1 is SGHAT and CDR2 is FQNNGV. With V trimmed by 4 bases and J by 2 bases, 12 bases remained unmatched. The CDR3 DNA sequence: TGTGCCAGCAGCTCCAGGGTGGCTAGCGGGGGCCTCACAGATACGCAGTATTTT. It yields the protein CASSSRVASGGLTDTQYF.